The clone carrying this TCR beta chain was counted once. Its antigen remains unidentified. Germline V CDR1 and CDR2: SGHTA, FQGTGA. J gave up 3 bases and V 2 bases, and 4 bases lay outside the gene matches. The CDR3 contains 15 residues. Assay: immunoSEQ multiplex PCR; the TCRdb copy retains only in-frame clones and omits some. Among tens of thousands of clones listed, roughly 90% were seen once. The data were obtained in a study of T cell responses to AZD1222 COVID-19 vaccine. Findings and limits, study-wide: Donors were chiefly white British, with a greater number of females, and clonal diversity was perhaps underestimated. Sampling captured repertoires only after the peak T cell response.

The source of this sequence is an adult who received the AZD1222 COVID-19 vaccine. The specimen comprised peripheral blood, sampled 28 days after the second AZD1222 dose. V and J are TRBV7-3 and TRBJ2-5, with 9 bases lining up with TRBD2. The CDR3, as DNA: TGTGCCAGCAGCTTAGGGCGGGGGGGCGAAGAGACCCAGTACTTC. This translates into CASSLGRGGEETQYF.